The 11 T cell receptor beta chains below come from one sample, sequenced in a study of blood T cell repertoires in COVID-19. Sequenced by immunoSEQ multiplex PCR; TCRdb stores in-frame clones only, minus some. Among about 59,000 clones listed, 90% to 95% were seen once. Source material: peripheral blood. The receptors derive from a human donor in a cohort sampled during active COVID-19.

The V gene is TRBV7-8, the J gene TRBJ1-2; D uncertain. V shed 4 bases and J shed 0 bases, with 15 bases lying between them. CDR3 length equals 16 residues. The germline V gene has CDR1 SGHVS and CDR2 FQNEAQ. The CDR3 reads CASSSRGGIANYGYTF. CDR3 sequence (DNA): TGTGCCAGCAGCTCCCGCGGTGGAATCGCTAACTATGGCTACACCTTC.

The CDR3 coding sequence is TGTGCCAGCAGCCTACTAGCGCCCGAGCAGTTCTTC. It is translated as CASSLLAPEQFF. The rearrangement joins TRBV7-2 to TRBJ2-1; 7 nucleotides agree with TRBD2. Germline V gene data show CDR1 as SGHTA and CDR2 as FQGNSA. This CDR3 is built from 12 residues. The V and J ends lost 5 bases and 10 bases, in that order; junction bases with no gene match: 5.

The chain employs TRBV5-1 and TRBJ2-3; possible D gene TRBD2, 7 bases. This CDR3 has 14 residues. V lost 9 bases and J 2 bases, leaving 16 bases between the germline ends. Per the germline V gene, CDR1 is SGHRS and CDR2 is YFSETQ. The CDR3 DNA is TGCGCCACCTCTAGGGGGGGCTACACAGATACGCAGTATTTT. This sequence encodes CATSRGGYTDTQYF.

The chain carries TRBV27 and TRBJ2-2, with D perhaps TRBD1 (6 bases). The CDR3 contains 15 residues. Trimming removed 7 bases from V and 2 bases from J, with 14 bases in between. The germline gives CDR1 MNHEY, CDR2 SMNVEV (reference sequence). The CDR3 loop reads CASTRRDTNTGELFF. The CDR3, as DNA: TGTGCCAGCACCCGCCGGGACACAAACACCGGGGAGCTGTTTTTT.

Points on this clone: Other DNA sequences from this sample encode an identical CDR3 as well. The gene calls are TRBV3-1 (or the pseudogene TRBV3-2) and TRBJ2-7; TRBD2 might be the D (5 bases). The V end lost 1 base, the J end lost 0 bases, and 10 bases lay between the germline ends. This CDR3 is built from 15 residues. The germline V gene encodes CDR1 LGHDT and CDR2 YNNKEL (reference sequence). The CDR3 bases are TGTGCCAGCAGCCAAGCCAGCGGTATCTCCTACGAGCAGTACTTC. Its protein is CASSQASGISYEQYF.

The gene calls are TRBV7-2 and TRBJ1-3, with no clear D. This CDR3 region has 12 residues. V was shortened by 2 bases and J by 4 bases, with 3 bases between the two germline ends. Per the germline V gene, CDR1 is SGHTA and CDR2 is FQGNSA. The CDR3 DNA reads TGTGCCAGCAGCTTATTAGGAAACACCATATATTTT. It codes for CASSLLGNTIYF.

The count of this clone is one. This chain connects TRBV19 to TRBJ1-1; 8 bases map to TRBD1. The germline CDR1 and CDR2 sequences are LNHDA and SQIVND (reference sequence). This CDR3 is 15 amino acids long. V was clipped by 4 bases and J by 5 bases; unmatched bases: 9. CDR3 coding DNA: TGTGCCAGTAGTACCCCTACCAGGGGGCGGACTGAAGCTTTCTTT. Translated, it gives CASSTPTRGRTEAFF.

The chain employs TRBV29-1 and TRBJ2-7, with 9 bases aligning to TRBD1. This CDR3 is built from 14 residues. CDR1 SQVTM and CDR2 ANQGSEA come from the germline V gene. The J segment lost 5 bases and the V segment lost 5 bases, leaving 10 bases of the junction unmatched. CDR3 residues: CSVLGRGQGNEQYF. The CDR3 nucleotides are TGCAGCGTTCTTGGGCGGGGACAGGGCAACGAGCAGTACTTC.

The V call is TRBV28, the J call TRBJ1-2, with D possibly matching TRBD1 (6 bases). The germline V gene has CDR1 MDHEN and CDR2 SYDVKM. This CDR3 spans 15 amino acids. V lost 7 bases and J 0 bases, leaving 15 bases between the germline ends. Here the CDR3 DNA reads TGTGCCAGCACCCACAGGGAACGAGCTAACTATGGCTACACCTTC. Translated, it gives CASTHRERANYGYTF.

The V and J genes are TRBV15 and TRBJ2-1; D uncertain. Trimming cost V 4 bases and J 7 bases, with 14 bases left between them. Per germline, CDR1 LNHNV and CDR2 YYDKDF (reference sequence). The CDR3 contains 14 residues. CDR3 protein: CATSTAGPNNEQFF. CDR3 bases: TGTGCCACCAGCACCGCAGGTCCGAATAATGAGCAGTTCTTC.

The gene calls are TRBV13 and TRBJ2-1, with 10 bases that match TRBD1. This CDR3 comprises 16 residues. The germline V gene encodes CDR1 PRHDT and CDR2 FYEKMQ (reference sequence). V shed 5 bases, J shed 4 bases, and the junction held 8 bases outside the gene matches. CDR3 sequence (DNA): TGTGCCAGCAGCCGGCCCCCGGGACAGGGGTACAATGAGCAGTTCTTC. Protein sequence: CASSRPPGQGYNEQFF.